A selection of T cell receptor beta chains follows, all from one sample in a study of T cell repertoires in cytomegalovirus infection. One entry per CDR3 protein results from TCRdb running MiXCR on the reads. The data contain about 310,000 distinct CDR3 sequences, 17% of them singletons. Sequencing was performed on PBMCs. The receptor set was obtained from a human donor in good health (CMV status not recorded). Some clones in this sample may be carry-over from other donors' samples. CDR3s include the opening cysteine and the closing phenylalanine or tryptophan. D genes are given only for firm matches. Not all rows give a size; the values are once, few, many and, for expanded clones, a class.

CDR3nt: TGTGCCAGCAGTTACCGGGACAGGGCTAACTATGGCTACACCTTC; CDR3aa: CASSYRDRANYGYTF; d_gene: TRBD1; v_gene: TRBV12-3/TRBV12-4; j_gene: TRBJ1-2; abundance: NA
CDR3nt: TGTGCCAGCTCACCACCGCTCAGGCCGCGAGAGACCCAGTACTTC; CDR3aa: CASSPPLRPRETQYF; d_gene: NA; v_gene: TRBV18; j_gene: TRBJ2-5; abundance: few
CDR3nt: TGTGCCAGCAGTCCCGGGACAGGGCAAACCGAGCAGTACTTC; CDR3aa: CASSPGTGQTEQYF; d_gene: TRBD1; v_gene: TRBV12-3/TRBV12-4; j_gene: TRBJ2-7; abundance: NA
CDR3nt: TGTGCCAGCACTGAGGGGATGGGGGCTGAAGCTTTCTTT; CDR3aa: CASTEGMGAEAFF; d_gene: NA; v_gene: TRBV12-3/TRBV12-4; j_gene: TRBJ1-1; abundance: few
CDR3nt: TGTGCCAGCAGCAGTGACAGGGTGAACACCGGGGAGCTGTTTTTT; CDR3aa: CASSSDRVNTGELFF; d_gene: TRBD1; v_gene: TRBV7-9; j_gene: TRBJ2-2; abundance: many
CDR3nt: TGTGCCAGCACCTACACACCCCAGGACAGAGATGGCTACACCTTC; CDR3aa: CASTYTPQDRDGYTF; d_gene: NA; v_gene: TRBV6-6; j_gene: TRBJ1-2; abundance: NA
CDR3nt: TGTGCCAGCAGCTTAGCGCGCGTTACTCCGGCAGATACGCAGTATTTT; CDR3aa: CASSLARVTPADTQYF; d_gene: NA; v_gene: TRBV11-1; j_gene: TRBJ2-3; abundance: few
CDR3nt: TGTGCCAGCAGCTTAGATCACTTCTCCTACGAGCAGTACTTC; CDR3aa: CASSLDHFSYEQYF; d_gene: NA; v_gene: TRBV11-2; j_gene: TRBJ2-7; abundance: NA
CDR3nt: TGTGCCAGCAGTTTCCCAAGGACTAGCGGGGGCCTTACTGATGGGACCCAGTACTTC; CDR3aa: CASSFPRTSGGLTDGTQYF; d_gene: TRBD2; v_gene: TRBV28; j_gene: TRBJ2-5; abundance: once
CDR3nt: TGCGCCAGCAGCTTGGATGGCTTTCCTAACTATGGCTACACCTTC; CDR3aa: CASSLDGFPNYGYTF; d_gene: NA; v_gene: TRBV5-1; j_gene: TRBJ1-2; abundance: NA
CDR3nt: TGTGCCAGCAGCCAAGACAACCCGGGACTTGAAGATACGCAGTATTTT; CDR3aa: CASSQDNPGLEDTQYF; d_gene: NA; v_gene: TRBV3-1; j_gene: TRBJ2-3; abundance: few
CDR3nt: TGTGCCAGCAGTGAACGGGGTTCCGACGAGCAGTACTTC; CDR3aa: CASSERGSDEQYF; d_gene: NA; v_gene: TRBV2; j_gene: TRBJ2-7; abundance: NA
CDR3nt: TGTGCCAGCAAAGAAACAGGGGGCGATTACAATGAGCAGTTCTTC; CDR3aa: CASKETGGDYNEQFF; d_gene: TRBD1; v_gene: TRBV7-6; j_gene: TRBJ2-1; abundance: many
CDR3nt: TGTGCCAGCAGTTTAGGGTTTACGGTCTATGGCTACACCTTC; CDR3aa: CASSLGFTVYGYTF; d_gene: NA; v_gene: TRBV12-3/TRBV12-4; j_gene: TRBJ1-2; abundance: few
CDR3nt: TGTGCCAGCACCTCGATTGGGACAGAGGGCCCTCTCGAGCAGTACTTC; CDR3aa: CASTSIGTEGPLEQYF; d_gene: TRBD1; v_gene: TRBV28; j_gene: TRBJ2-7; abundance: once
CDR3nt: TGTGCCAGCAGCTTAGGTGGACAGCGAGAATATGGCTACACCTTC; CDR3aa: CASSLGGQREYGYTF; d_gene: NA; v_gene: TRBV7-9; j_gene: TRBJ1-2; abundance: many
CDR3nt: TGTGCCAGCAGCCGGGACAGAGCCAAAACCTACGAGCAGTACTTC; CDR3aa: CASSRDRAKTYEQYF; d_gene: TRBD1; v_gene: TRBV6-1; j_gene: TRBJ2-7; abundance: NA
CDR3nt: TGTGCCAGCAGTTCCCGCGCAGGGGCACGATATGGCTACACCTTC; CDR3aa: CASSSRAGARYGYTF; d_gene: NA; v_gene: TRBV6-6; j_gene: TRBJ1-2; abundance: NA
CDR3nt: TGTGCCAGCAGCGAGCCGGGACTCTCTTACAATGAGCAGTTCTTC; CDR3aa: CASSEPGLSYNEQFF; d_gene: NA; v_gene: TRBV9; j_gene: TRBJ2-1; abundance: few
CDR3nt: TGTGCCAGCAGCCCAGACAGTAGCCGGCAAAAACTGTTTTTT; CDR3aa: CASSPDSSRQKLFF; d_gene: NA; v_gene: TRBV12-3/TRBV12-4; j_gene: TRBJ1-4; abundance: NA
CDR3nt: TGTGCCAGCAGTCGACTCCTCGACCCGTTAATCGAAGAGCAGTACTTC; CDR3aa: CASSRLLDPLIEEQYF; d_gene: NA; v_gene: TRBV6-2/TRBV6-3; j_gene: TRBJ2-7; abundance: NA
CDR3nt: TGTGCCAGCAGCGGCACAGGGGAGAGGTACGAGCAGTACTTC; CDR3aa: CASSGTGERYEQYF; d_gene: TRBD1; v_gene: TRBV12-3/TRBV12-4; j_gene: TRBJ2-7; abundance: few